The next 22 T cell receptor beta chains were all read from a single sample in a study of control samples from healthy donors and cancer patients. Sequenced by immunoSEQ multiplex PCR; TCRdb stores in-frame clones only, minus some. The sample records 35,000 to 50,000 clones, roughly 94% being singletons. What was sequenced was blood. These TCRs come from a man aged 55 to 70 in good health.

In its sample, this clone was seen once. The chain recombines TRBV5-4 with TRBJ2-1; D perhaps matches TRBD1 (6 bases). Trimming cost V 2 bases and J 7 bases, with 19 bases left between them. The germline V gene has CDR1 SGHNT and CDR2 YYREEE (reference sequence). This CDR3 is built from 16 residues. Here the CDR3 reads CASSFLSGDQRNEQFF. As DNA, the CDR3 is TGTGCCAGCAGCTTTCTATCAGGGGACCAGCGGAATGAGCAGTTCTTC.

The chain has TRBV9 and TRBJ2-1; 9 nucleotides match TRBD2. The CDR3 contains 18 residues. CDR1 is SGDLS and CDR2 is YYNGEE in the germline V gene. V lost 2 bases and J lost 8; bases outside the gene matches: 17. CDR3 in amino acids: CASSVSSLLGLASHEQFF. CDR3 sequence (DNA): TGTGCCAGCAGCGTCTCATCGTTGCTGGGACTAGCATCCCATGAGCAGTTCTTC. Drawing the rest from reference TRBV9 and TRBJ2-1, the complete variable domain is DSGVTQTPKHLITATGQRVTLRCSPRSGDLSVYWYQQSLDQGLQFLIQYYNGEERAKGNILERFSAQQFPDLHSELNLSSLELGDSALYFCASSVSSLLGLASHEQFFGPGTRLTVL.

The J gene is TRBJ2-2, the V gene TRBV5-8; no reliable D call. V lost 4 bases, J lost 0 bases, and 10 bases lay in between. The CDR3 has 15 amino acids. Germline CDR1 and CDR2: SGHTS and YDEGEE. The CDR3 sequence is CASSRSGANTGELFF. CDR3 sequence (DNA): TGTGCCAGCAGCCGGAGTGGGGCGAACACCGGGGAGCTGTTTTTT.

This clone was recorded only once. The rearrangement joins TRBV2 to TRBJ1-5, with 9 bases aligning to TRBD1. The CDR3 runs 15 residues. The junction had 9 bases not matched to a gene; V was cut back by 5 bases and J by 7 bases. CDR1 and CDR2 from the germline V gene are SNHLY and FYNNEI. The CDR3, as DNA: TGTGCCAGCAGTCTGGACAGGGGTTGGGGACAGCCCCAGCATTTT. It yields the protein CASSLDRGWGQPQHF.

The chain couples TRBV21-1 to TRBJ2-7; no DNA check was done on the table's D call, TRBD2. TRBV21-1 is given as a pseudogene. The CDR3 has 17 residues. CDR3: CASSKAELAGFKYEQYF. In DNA, the CDR3 is TGTGCCAGCAGCAAAGCGGAACTAGCGGGATTCAAATACGAGCAGTACTTC.

The rearrangement uses TRBV6-6 and TRBJ2-1; a possible D gene is TRBD1 (6 bases). This CDR3 contains 14 residues. Germline-derived CDR1 and CDR2 are MNHNY and SVGAGI (reference sequence). Trimming cost V 7 bases and J 0 bases, with 10 bases left between them. Here the CDR3 reads CASTEGDSYNEQFF. The CDR3 nucleotides read TGTGCCAGCACCGAGGGGGACTCCTACAATGAGCAGTTCTTC.

The chain carries TRBV4-1 and TRBJ2-3, with 14 bases fitting TRBD2. The germline V gene has CDR1 MGHRA and CDR2 YSYEKL. The CDR3 totals 17 residues. The V gene end was trimmed by 0 bases and the J gene end by 4 bases; junction bases not matched to a gene: 3. Here the CDR3 reads CASSQEGLAGVSDTQYF. In nucleotides, the CDR3 is TGCGCCAGCAGCCAAGAGGGACTAGCGGGAGTCTCAGATACGCAGTATTTT.

The chain joins TRBV10-2 to TRBJ1-5, with a weak D call TRBD1 (5 bases). Trimming shortened V by 3 bases and J by 2 bases, and 11 bases separated the two germline ends. CDR3 length: 15 residues. Germline V CDR1 and CDR2: WSHSY, SAAADI. The CDR3 DNA sequence: TGCGCCAGCAGTGAAACGGGGGTGGGCAATCAGCCCCAGCATTTT. Encoded protein: CASSETGVGNQPQHF.

The gene calls are TRBV19 and TRBJ1-3; TRBD1 might be the D (5 bases). The CDR3 spans 14 residues. CDR1 and CDR2 (germline): LNHDA, SQIVND (reference sequence). Trimming left V 5 bases short and J 2 bases short, with 10 bases between. In DNA form, the CDR3 reads TGTGCCAGTAGTGGACGGGGGGCTGGAAACACCATATATTTT. Amino acid sequence: CASSGRGAGNTIYF.

The J gene is TRBJ2-7, the V gene TRBV7-2; D ambiguous. V was pared by 0 bases and J by 1 base, with 7 bases between. Germline V gene data show CDR1 as SGHTA and CDR2 as FQGNSA. The CDR3 extends over 14 amino acids. CDR3 sequence reads: CASSLAANSYEQYF. In DNA, the CDR3 is TGTGCCAGCAGCTTAGCGGCTAATTCCTACGAGCAGTACTTC.

The chain has TRBV19 and TRBJ1-3; 10 bases align to TRBD1. Trimming removed 5 bases from V and 2 bases from J; junction bases left unmatched: 0. CDR1 is LNHDA, CDR2 SQIVND, per germline (reference sequence). The CDR3 is 14 amino acids. CDR3 amino acids: CASSGQGAGNTIYF. For the CDR3, the DNA is TGTGCCAGTAGTGGACAGGGGGCTGGAAACACCATATATTTT.

CDR3 sequence reads: CASSQRDRGGEQYF. The CDR3 nucleotides read TGTGCCAGCAGCCAAAGGGACAGGGGTGGGGAGCAGTACTTC. V is TRBV11-2 and J is TRBJ2-7; 10 nucleotides agree with TRBD1. CDR1 is SGHAT and CDR2 is FQNNGV in the germline V gene. This CDR3 contains 14 residues. With 5 bases clipped from V and 7 bases from J, the junction kept 8 bases outside the gene matches.

This rearrangement joins TRBV7-9 to TRBJ2-7; no reliable D call. Germline V gene lookup returns CDR1 SEHNR and CDR2 FQNEAQ (reference sequence). V was pared by 6 bases and J by 3 bases, with 9 bases between. This CDR3 comprises 12 residues. The CDR3 region has the DNA TGTGCCAGCAGAGGGCAGGACTACGAGCAGTACTTC. It specifies CASRGQDYEQYF. The full variable domain, its missing parts supplied by reference TRBV7-9 and TRBJ2-7, is DTGVSQNPRHKITKRGQNVTFRCDPISEHNRLYWYRQTLGQGPEFLTYFQNEAQLEKSRLLSDRFSAERPKGSFSTLEIQRTEQGDSAMYLCASRGQDYEQYFGPGTRLTVT.

This clone was counted once. V is TRBV3-1 (or the pseudogene TRBV3-2) and J is TRBJ2-2; no definite D call. The V gene's germline CDR1 is LGHDT and CDR2 YNNKEL (reference sequence). V dropped 1 base and J dropped 1 base, with 10 bases sitting between them. The length of the CDR3 is 16 residues. The CDR3 is CASSQGRGQNTGELFF. In DNA, the CDR3 is TGTGCCAGCAGCCAAGGGCGCGGCCAGAACACCGGGGAGCTGTTTTTT.

This clone was found a few times. J is TRBJ2-7 and V is TRBV18, with 14 bases that match TRBD2. V lost 3 bases, J lost 1 base, and 5 bases stayed unmatched. The CDR3 contains 17 residues. Germline V gene sequence: CDR1 KGHSH, CDR2 LQKENI. The CDR3 nucleotides read TGTGCCAGCTCACCTACGGGACTAGCGGGAGTGTCCTACGAGCAGTACTTC. It yields the protein CASSPTGLAGVSYEQYF.

V usage is TRBV6-1 and J usage is TRBJ1-2; possible D gene TRBD1, 5 bases. The CDR3 has 12 residues. CDR1 is MNHNS, CDR2 SASEGT, per germline. V was pared by 2 bases and J by 8 bases, with 9 bases between. For the CDR3, the DNA is TGTGCCAGCAGTGAAATAGGGGCGGGCTACACCTTC. Its protein is CASSEIGAGYTF.

V usage is TRBV6-1 and J usage is TRBJ2-7; D not resolved. Germline V gene lookup returns CDR1 MNHNS and CDR2 SASEGT. Trimming left V 0 bases short and J 3 bases short, with 6 bases between. The CDR3 extends over 13 amino acids. Here the CDR3 DNA reads TGTGCCAGCAGTGAAGCGCGCCACTACGAGCAGTACTTC. It translates to CASSEARHYEQYF.

The V and J genes are TRBV29-1 and TRBJ2-7; TRBD1 agrees at 7 bases. The CDR3 length is 15 residues. After removal of 3 bases from V and 0 bases from J, the junction contained 8 bases not matched to a gene. CDR1 is SQVTM and CDR2 is ANQGSEA in the germline V gene. CDR3 residues: CSVDTGTASSYEQYF. The CDR3 DNA is TGCAGCGTTGACACCGGGACAGCAAGCTCCTACGAGCAGTACTTC.

The V gene is TRBV27, the J gene TRBJ2-3, with a possible D match to TRBD2 (5 bases). Germline CDR1 is MNHEY and CDR2 is SMNVEV (reference sequence). V gave up 5 bases and J gave up 2 bases, with 14 bases separating them. The CDR3 is 15 residues long. CDR3 DNA: TGTGCCAGCAGTCCATTAGGACGGGACACAGATACGCAGTATTTT. Its translation is CASSPLGRDTDTQYF.

This clone came up a few times. The chain links TRBV7-9 to TRBJ1-6, with D hard to call. The CDR3 length is 16 residues. In germline, CDR1 is SEHNR, CDR2 FQNEAQ (reference sequence). With 5 bases removed from V and 9 bases from J, the gap between germline ends came to 20 bases. The CDR3: CASSLGPGTGVSPLHF. The CDR3 coding sequence is TGTGCCAGCAGCCTCGGACCGGGCACCGGGGTTTCACCCCTCCACTTT.

V and J are TRBV7-9 and TRBJ1-1, with 8 bases that match TRBD1. The CDR3 has 17 residues. With V trimmed by 7 bases and J by 1 base, 14 bases remained unmatched. Germline V lookup: CDR1 SEHNR, CDR2 FQNEAQ (reference sequence). In DNA form, the CDR3 reads TGTGCCAGCACCCAGGACAGGGTTTTTTCGCGGAACACTGAAGCTTTCTTT. Protein: CASTQDRVFSRNTEAFF.

The chain carries TRBV19 and TRBJ2-2; 7 bases line up with TRBD2. The length of the CDR3 is 15 residues. V shed 6 bases, J shed 3 bases, and the junction held 7 bases outside the gene matches. The germline CDR1 and CDR2 sequences are LNHDA and SQIVND (reference sequence). The CDR3 reads CASRSGGRDTGELFF. DNA for the CDR3: TGTGCCAGTAGATCGGGGGGTCGGGACACCGGGGAGCTGTTTTTT.